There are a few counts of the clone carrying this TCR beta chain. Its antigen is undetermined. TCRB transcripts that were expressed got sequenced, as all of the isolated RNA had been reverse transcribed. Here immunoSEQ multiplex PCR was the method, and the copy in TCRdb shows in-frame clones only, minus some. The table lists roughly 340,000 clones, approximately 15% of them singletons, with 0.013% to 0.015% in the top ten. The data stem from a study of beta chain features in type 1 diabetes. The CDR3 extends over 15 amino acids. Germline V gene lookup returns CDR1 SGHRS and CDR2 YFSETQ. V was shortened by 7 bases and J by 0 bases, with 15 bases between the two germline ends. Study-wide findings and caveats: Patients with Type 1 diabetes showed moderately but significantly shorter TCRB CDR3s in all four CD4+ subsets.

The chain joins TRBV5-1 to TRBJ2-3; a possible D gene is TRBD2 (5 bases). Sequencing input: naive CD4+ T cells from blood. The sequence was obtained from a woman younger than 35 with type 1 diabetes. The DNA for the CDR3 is TGCGCCAGCTCCCCTGCGGGCATTAGCACAGATACGCAGTATTTT. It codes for CASSPAGISTDTQYF.